This TCR beta chain was sequenced during a study of cytomegalovirus exposure and HLA in healthy donors. Background on the study: Among the 370 or so donors who were genotyped, roughly 85% fell in the genetic ancestry cluster that is associated with self-reported Caucasian donors. General study findings and limits: Reported performance of the classifier showed diagnosis of cytomegalovirus status with high specificity and sensitivity. TCR beta chains numbering 164 were designated cytomegalovirus-associated.

Healthy bone marrow donors supplied every sample. 60 Vbeta and 13 Jbeta primers were used in PCR. Assay: immunoSEQ multiplex PCR; the TCRdb copy retains only in-frame clones and omits some. Of 65,000 to 90,000 clones listed, 86% are singletons. Concerning this clone itself: Its target is unknown.

The ends were cut back, 3 bases at V and 1 base at J, with 8 bases in the middle. The CDR3 spans 14 residues. From germline, CDR1 is SGHNT and CDR2 YYREEE (reference sequence). The origin of this receptor is a woman in her 30s in good health and CMV-seronegative. The rearrangement uses TRBV5-4 and TRBJ1-3, with D possibly TRBD1 on 5 matching bases. Sequenced: PBMCs. The CDR3 coding sequence is TGTGCCAGCAGCTCCCGGGGGTCTGGAAACACCATATATTTT. Its protein product is CASSSRGSGNTIYF.